The following is a TCR beta chain sequence with its context. Its antigen remains unidentified. This CDR3 is built from 16 residues. Losses at the gene ends were 4 bases for V and 8 bases for J; bases not matched to a gene: 13. This entry is derived from a study of T cell responses to AZD1222 COVID-19 vaccine. The study's findings and limits: The study found Spike-specific TCR breadth and depth rose after two AZD1222 doses.

The method was immunoSEQ multiplex PCR; TCRdb's version includes in-frame clones alone and lacks a portion of them. Seen here are 150,000 to 200,000 clones, around 94% observed once, and the top ten hold 1% to 1.5%. The sample was peripheral blood, taken on day 0 of AZD1222 vaccination. The chain recombines TRBV23-1 with TRBJ1-4, with 7 bases identical to TRBD1. TRBV23-1 counts as an open reading frame of uncertain function. The origin of this receptor is an adult in good health. The CDR3 DNA reads TGCGCCAGCAGTCCTCCTTGGGACAGTAAGAGCGAAAAACTGTTTTTT. It yields the protein CASSPPWDSKSEKLFF.